The 14 T cell receptor beta chains below come from one sample, sequenced in a study of OX40 agonist ivuxolimab in advanced cancers. Clones were sequenced by immunoSEQ multiplex PCR, and TCRdb holds only the in-frame ones, with some missing. Here the sample spans about 15,000 clones, around 64% being singletons. The source material was CD4+ or CD8+ T cells sorted from blood, sampled in a trial of the OX40 agonist ivuxolimab. The receptors come from an adult with an advanced solid tumor such as melanoma, head and neck, liver or kidney cancer.

The gene calls are TRBV2 and TRBJ2-7; D is ambiguous. Trimming stripped 4 bases from V and 3 bases from J, with 7 bases between. The CDR3 length is 12 residues. Germline V CDR1 and CDR2: SNHLY, FYNNEI. DNA of the CDR3: TGTGCCAGCAGTGCATCTGTCTACGAGCAGTACTTC. Protein: CASSASVYEQYF.

The J gene is TRBJ2-5, the V gene TRBV6-5; TRBD1 or TRBD2 may be the D gene (5 bases each). From germline, CDR1 is MNHEY and CDR2 SVGAGI. The germline V and J ends were trimmed by 7 bases and 5 bases, with 14 bases remaining between them. The CDR3 length is 13 residues. CDR3 protein: CASTRWGTETQYF. CDR3 DNA: TGTGCCAGCACCCGCTGGGGGACGGAGACCCAGTACTTC.

This sequence joins TRBV4-1 and TRBJ2-7, with TRBD2 identical over 8 bases. V lost 5 bases and J lost 3; bases outside the gene matches: 6. CDR1 is MGHRA and CDR2 is YSYEKL in the germline V gene. This CDR3 is 14 amino acids long. In DNA form, the CDR3 reads TGCGCCAGCAGCTTGTCGGGGGGGAACTACGAGCAGTACTTC. This encodes CASSLSGGNYEQYF.

The rearrangement uses TRBV7-9 and TRBJ2-3, with D perhaps matching TRBD1 (6 bases). Germline-derived CDR1 and CDR2 are SEHNR and FQNEAQ (reference sequence). The CDR3 is 19 amino acids. V lost 1 base to trimming and J lost 1 base, with 21 bases between them. The CDR3 DNA sequence: TGTGCCAGCAGCTTAGGTCTATCCGGGACACTAGGACGCACAGATACGCAGTATTTT. Its protein is CASSLGLSGTLGRTDTQYF.

The chain has TRBV6-1 and TRBJ2-7; 9 bases line up with TRBD2. V gave up 2 bases and J gave up 1 base; unmatched junction bases: 12. Germline loops: CDR1 MNHNS, CDR2 SASEGT. CDR3 length: 18 amino acids. Here the CDR3 reads CASSETAPWAGGSYEQYF. For the CDR3, the DNA is TGTGCCAGCAGTGAAACTGCCCCATGGGCGGGGGGGTCCTACGAGCAGTACTTC.

This clone occurred a few times. The chain uses TRBV7-8 and TRBJ2-1, with TRBD1 as a possible D gene (5 bases). Germline-derived CDR1 and CDR2 are SGHVS and FQNEAQ. The ends were cut back, 8 bases at V and 12 bases at J, with 8 bases in the middle. The CDR3 covers 9 residues. The CDR3 region has the DNA TGTGCCAGCTCCCAGGGGCAGTTCTTC. Translated: CASSQGQFF.

The rearrangement uses TRBV5-4 and TRBJ1-4, with D hard to call. V lost 3 bases and J 12 bases, leaving 12 bases between the germline ends. This CDR3 has 12 residues. The germline CDR1 and CDR2 sequences are SGHNT and YYREEE (reference sequence). The CDR3 here is CASSSPSGELFF. In DNA, the CDR3 is TGTGCCAGCAGCTCCCCCTCGGGTGAACTGTTTTTT.

As to this clone: A read error may account for a junction end that differs from germline. The rearrangement links TRBV7-3 to TRBJ2-7; possibly TRBD1 for D (5 bases). The germline CDR1 and CDR2 sequences are SGHTA and FQGTGA. The CDR3 totals 14 residues. The chain's CDR3 is CASSQAWQGYEQYF. CDR3 in DNA: TGCGCCAGCAGCCAGGCGTGGCAGGGCTACGAGCAGTACTTC.

The V and J genes are TRBV9 and TRBJ1-4, with D perhaps matching TRBD1 (6 bases). V lost 0 bases and J lost 0, with 15 bases in between. The CDR3 has 18 amino acids. CDR1 SGDLS and CDR2 YYNGEE come from the germline V gene. The CDR3 here is CASSVEGTNDATNEKLFF. The CDR3 DNA is TGTGCCAGCAGCGTAGAGGGGACAAACGACGCAACTAATGAAAAACTGTTTTTT.

The chain recombines TRBV7-9 with TRBJ2-1, with D possibly TRBD2 on 6 matching bases. The CDR3 runs 13 residues. Germline V gene sequence: CDR1 SEHNR, CDR2 FQNEAQ (reference sequence). V was shortened by 4 bases and J by 9 bases, with 13 bases between the two germline ends. CDR3 coding DNA: TGTGCCAGCAGCTCGCCGACTAGTAGTGAGCAGTTCTTC. This translates into CASSSPTSSEQFF.

The chain combines TRBV7-6 with TRBJ2-5; D not certain. Per the germline V gene, CDR1 is SGHVS and CDR2 is FNYEAQ. This CDR3 comprises 15 residues. The germline V and J ends were trimmed by 1 base and 0 bases, with 9 bases remaining between them. CDR3 in DNA: TGTGCCAGCAGCTTAGTCGTCCGTTACCAAGAGACCCAGTACTTC. Encoded protein: CASSLVVRYQETQYF.

The CDR3 sequence: CSVASDSYEQYF. The CDR3 bases are TGCAGCGTTGCGTCGGATTCCTACGAGCAGTACTTC. V is TRBV29-1 and J is TRBJ2-7; D not certain. The CDR3 runs to 12 residues. Trimming left V 4 bases short and J 1 base short, with 8 bases between. Germline CDR1 is SQVTM and CDR2 is ANQGSEA.

The chain employs TRBV5-6 and TRBJ2-7, with a weak D call TRBD2 (6 bases). The ends were cut back, 4 bases at V and 2 bases at J, with 13 bases in the middle. This CDR3 comprises 14 residues. The germline V gene encodes CDR1 SGHDT and CDR2 YYEEEE. DNA of the CDR3: TGTGCCAGCAGCCCCTGGTCGGGGGCCTACGAGCAGTACTTC. Protein product: CASSPWSGAYEQYF.

For this clone: One end of the junction does not line up with germline, which may come from a read error. This chain uses TRBV5-4 with TRBJ1-4; 7 positions match TRBD1. The germline V gene encodes CDR1 SGHNT and CDR2 YYREEE (reference sequence). This CDR3 contains 18 residues. The CDR3 protein is CASSQDTGRGGDNEKLFF. CDR3 nucleotides: TGCGCCAGCAGCCAAGATACCGGCAGGGGGGGAGATAATGAAAAACTGTTTTTT.